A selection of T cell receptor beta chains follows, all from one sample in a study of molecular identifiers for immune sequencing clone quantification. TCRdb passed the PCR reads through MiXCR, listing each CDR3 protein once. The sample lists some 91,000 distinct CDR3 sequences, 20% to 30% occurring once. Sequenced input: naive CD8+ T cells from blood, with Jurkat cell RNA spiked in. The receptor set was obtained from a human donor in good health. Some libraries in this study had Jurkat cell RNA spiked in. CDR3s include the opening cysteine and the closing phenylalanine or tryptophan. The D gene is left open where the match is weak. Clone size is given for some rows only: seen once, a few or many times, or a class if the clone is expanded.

CATSVASGGIHEQFF	TGTGCCACCAGTGTCGCTAGCGGGGGGATCCATGAGCAGTTCTTC	.	TRBD2	TRBV24-1	TRBJ2-1
CAWNQGSLEAFF	TGTGCCTGGAATCAGGGGTCTTTGGAAGCTTTCTTT	many	.	TRBV30	TRBJ1-1
CASSAGLGGLTEQYF	TGTGCCAGTAGTGCAGGACTGGGGGGTTTGACGGAGCAGTACTTC	many	.	TRBV19	TRBJ2-7
CSARAGQGPYEQYF	TGCAGTGCTAGAGCCGGACAGGGTCCCTACGAGCAGTACTTC	many	TRBD1	TRBV20-1	TRBJ2-7
CASSLHSAEVLF	TGTGCCAGCAGCTTACACAGCGCTGAAGTTCTCTTT	.	.	TRBV7-9	TRBJ1-1
CARSQQMGQGFRTKAFF	TGCGCCCGCAGCCAACAAATGGGGCAGGGGTTCCGCACTAAAGCTTTCTTT	.	.	TRBV4-3	TRBJ1-1
CASSYPGQGTYGYTF	TGTGCCAGCAGTTACCCGGGACAGGGGACCTATGGCTACACCTTC	few	TRBD1	TRBV6-5	TRBJ1-2
CASSTTYPDTQYF	TGTGCCAGCAGCACTACCTACCCAGATACGCAGTATTTT	many	.	TRBV11-3	TRBJ2-3
CASSISYPSTDTQYF	TGTGCCAGTAGTATCAGTTATCCTAGCACAGATACGCAGTATTTT	many	.	TRBV19	TRBJ2-3
CASRLRSGYSNQPQHF	TGTGCCAGCAGATTACGGTCGGGATATAGCAATCAGCCCCAGCATTTT	.	.	TRBV12-3/TRBV12-4	TRBJ1-5
CASSQGSGTDTQYF	TGTGCCAGCAGCCAGGGGTCGGGCACAGATACGCAGTATTTT	medium-sized	.	TRBV4-2	TRBJ2-3
CASSPSLQGRESFGELFF	TGTGCCAGCAGCCCAAGTTTACAGGGAAGGGAATCATTCGGGGAGCTGTTTTTT	.	.	TRBV7-3	TRBJ2-2
CASSEAFGGASGVFLQEAQYF	TGTGCCAGCAGTGAAGCTTTTGGGGGGGCTAGCGGGGTGTTCCTCCAAGAGGCCCAGTACTTC	.	TRBD2	TRBV2	TRBJ2-5
CASSALGGPVDTQYF	TGTGCCAGCAGCGCCCTCGGGGGGCCGGTGGATACGCAGTATTTT	few	.	TRBV7-9	TRBJ2-3
CASGLERGGAKNIQYF	TGTGCCAGCGGCTTAGAGCGCGGGGGGGCCAAAAACATTCAGTACTTC	once	TRBD2	TRBV13	TRBJ2-4
CASSDGPRTQYF	TGTGCCAGCAGCGACGGGCCCAGGACGCAGTATTTT	many	.	TRBV7-9	TRBJ2-3
CASSQGDSLEQFF	TGCGCCAGCAGCCAAGGAGACAGTCTCGAGCAGTTCTTC	many	.	TRBV4-1	TRBJ2-1
CASRQPQGVKNTGELFF	TGTGCCAGCAGACAACCACAGGGAGTAAAGAACACCGGGGAGCTGTTTTTT	.	.	TRBV28	TRBJ2-2
CASSLDVVGGQPQETQYF	TGTGCCAGCAGCTTAGATGTGGTAGGCGGACAGCCCCAAGAGACCCAGTACTTC	.	.	TRBV11-2	TRBJ2-5
CASSLESSGVPYEQYF	TGTGCCAGCAGCTTAGAATCTAGCGGGGTTCCCTACGAGCAGTACTTC	few	TRBD2	TRBV7-9	TRBJ2-7
CASSLLGHDLVNEKLFF	TGTGCCAGCAGCTTACTGGGGCACGATTTAGTTAATGAAAAACTGTTTTTT	many	.	TRBV7-9	TRBJ1-4
CASSLTGDYTGELFF	TGTGCTAGCAGCTTGACAGGGGATTACACCGGGGAGCTGTTTTTT	many	TRBD1	TRBV7-7	TRBJ2-2
CASSSPSGEPRETQYF	TGTGCCAGCAGCTCCCCTTCGGGAGAACCTCGGGAGACCCAGTACTTC	many	.	TRBV7-9	TRBJ2-5
CASSFSGGALEQFF	TGTGCCAGCAGTTTTAGCGGGGGGGCCCTCGAGCAGTTCTTC	.	TRBD2	TRBV11-2	TRBJ2-1
CASSYGGRASLSKNIQYF	TGTGCCAGTAGTTACGGCGGGAGGGCCTCCTTGTCCAAAAACATTCAGTACTTC	.	TRBD2	TRBV19	TRBJ2-4
CASSASTGGPAADTQYF	TGTGCCAGTAGTGCCAGCACAGGGGGCCCCGCGGCAGATACGCAGTATTTT	many	TRBD1	TRBV19	TRBJ2-3
CASSQDKLDLSSEQYF	TGTGCCAGCAGCCAAGATAAATTAGACCTATCCTCCGAGCAGTACTTC	many	.	TRBV4-2	TRBJ2-7
CASSSLGALYNEQFF	TGTGCCAGTAGTAGTCTGGGAGCGCTCTACAATGAGCAGTTCTTC	.	.	TRBV19	TRBJ2-1